This T cell receptor beta chain appears in the sequencing data of a study of blood T cells in healthy people across ages. Note on this clonotype: The antigen remains undetermined.

Primed by a sample-barcoded 5' primer and a J-beta primer mix, a second PCR proceeded for 7 to 11 cycles. TCRdb re-called the 5' RACE reads through MiXCR, storing one row per CDR3 protein. The sample includes hundreds of thousands of distinct CDR3 sequences, 25% to 30% of them seen just once. General study findings and limits: Fewer expanded clones and more diversity marked long-lived versus aged donors.

The people who gave samples were healthy Caucasians from Russia, aged roughly 6 to 100. The V gene's germline CDR1 is LGHNA and CDR2 YNFKEQ. With 1 base clipped from V and 13 bases from J, the junction kept 4 bases outside the gene matches. The length of the CDR3 is 12 residues. This TCR derives from a woman aged 80 or over in good health. Material: blood. The J gene is TRBJ2-4, the V gene TRBV4-2; 7 positions match TRBD2. DNA for the CDR3: TGTGCCAGCAGCCAAGCTAGGCGGGAGCAGTACTTC. This translates into CASSQARREQYF.